Here is one T cell receptor beta chain with its context. No antigen is known for it. Primers included in the PCR were 60 Vbeta and 13 Jbeta primers. Sequencing was performed with immunoSEQ multiplex PCR; in TCRdb, only in-frame clones are kept and a portion is missing. The data hold some 150,000 clones, with over 70% observed a single time. The data stem from a study of cytomegalovirus exposure and HLA in healthy donors. The study, taken as a whole, reports: When presence/absence was analysed, sequencing depth was taken to be roughly uniform across donors. Researchers had no immune exposure information except CMV serostatus available.

CDR3 size: 15 residues. V trimming: 4 bases; J trimming: 2 bases; junction bases outside the gene matches: 6. In germline, CDR1 is SGHRS, CDR2 YFSETQ. Each donor was nominally healthy when sampled (though unrecorded immune exposures were likely). V gene TRBV5-1 combines with J gene TRBJ2-1, with TRBD1 matching 7 bases. This receptor was taken from a man in his thirties or forties in good health and CMV-seropositive. Material: PBMCs. DNA for the CDR3: TGCGCCAGCAGCCATCCCGGGACAGCCTACAATGAGCAGTTCTTC. It codes for CASSHPGTAYNEQFF.